The 9 T cell receptor beta chains below were found in one sample sequenced in a study of beta chain features in type 1 diabetes. Broader study findings: In all four CD4+ subsets, TCRB CDR3 length was significantly, moderately reduced in type 1 diabetes.

The study reverse transcribed the entire isolated RNA, so it sequenced expressed TCRB transcripts. The repertoire was sequenced with immunoSEQ multiplex PCR; TCRdb's copy has only in-frame clones and lacks some. The sample lists approximately 250,000 clones; around 16% were seen once. No antigens are known for them. The sample was naive CD4+ T cells from blood. All receptors derive from a man younger than 40 with type 1 diabetes.

V gene TRBV29-1 combines with J gene TRBJ1-1; TRBD1 is a possible D gene (5 bases). This CDR3 region has 12 residues. V gave up 7 bases and J gave up 1 base, with 10 bases separating them. The germline CDR1 and CDR2 sequences are SQVTM and ANQGSEA. CDR3 bases: TGCAGCGCCCTCACAGGGAACACTGAAGCTTTCTTT. Amino acids: CSALTGNTEAFF.

This clone has just a few counts. V gene TRBV7-2 combines with J gene TRBJ2-3, with D possibly matching TRBD2 (6 bases). There are 14 residues in the CDR3. Trimming shortened V by 7 bases and J by 2 bases, and 13 bases separated the two germline ends. CDR1 is SGHTA and CDR2 is FQGNSA in the germline V gene. The CDR3: CASNFGGFTDTQYF. DNA of the CDR3: TGTGCCAGCAACTTCGGGGGATTCACAGATACGCAGTATTTT.

This clone appeared a few times. The genes are TRBV7-9 and TRBJ1-5; D gene unclear. CDR1 and CDR2 (germline): SEHNR, FQNEAQ (reference sequence). CDR3 length equals 12 residues. V gave up 5 bases and J gave up 0 bases, with 2 bases separating them. The CDR3 loop is CASSTSNQPQHF. The CDR3 region has the DNA TGTGCCAGCAGCACTAGCAATCAGCCCCAGCATTTT.

V is TRBV25-1 and J is TRBJ1-1, with a weak D call TRBD1 (6 bases). This CDR3 is 14 amino acids long. Germline CDR1 is MGHDK and CDR2 is SYGVNS. Between the trimmed V and J ends, which lost 2 bases and 6 bases, there was a span of 13 bases. CDR3 amino acids: CASSEGNRVAEAFF. CDR3 nucleotide sequence: TGTGCCAGCAGTGAAGGGAACAGGGTCGCTGAAGCTTTCTTT.

This chain joins TRBV4-3 and TRBJ2-1, with TRBD1 matching 7 bases. The CDR3 consists of 17 residues. Germline V gene data show CDR1 as LGHNA and CDR2 as YSLEER. V lost 0 bases and J lost 6; bases outside the gene matches: 11. DNA of the CDR3: TGCGCCAGCAGCCAAGATACGGGCAGGGGGAGAGGCAATGAGCAGTTCTTC. It is translated as CASSQDTGRGRGNEQFF.

This clone came up a few times. CDR3 bases: TGTGCCAGCAGCTTAGTGGCGCCGGGGGGGGAGACCCAGTACTTC. This gives the protein CASSLVAPGGETQYF. V and J are TRBV7-2 and TRBJ2-5, with 8 positions matching TRBD2. The CDR3 loop spans 15 amino acids. From germline, CDR1 is SGHTA and CDR2 FQGNSA. The junction had 6 bases not matched to a gene; V was cut back by 1 base and J by 5 bases.

The chain links TRBV5-6 to TRBJ1-5; tentatively, D is TRBD1 (5 bases). V lost 3 bases and J lost 6, with 19 bases in between. The CDR3 sequence is 16 residues long. Germline V gene lookup returns CDR1 SGHDT and CDR2 YYEEEE. The CDR3 here is CASSSIYIGASQPQHF. The CDR3 DNA sequence: TGTGCCAGCAGCTCGATTTACATCGGGGCGAGTCAGCCCCAGCATTTT.

This clone was found a few times. CDR3 coding DNA: TGTGCCAGCAGCCTAGATTCAGGGAACACTGAAGCTTTCTTT. It encodes CASSLDSGNTEAFF. This rearrangement joins TRBV9 to TRBJ1-1; D unclear. The germline CDR1 and CDR2 sequences are SGDLS and YYNGEE. This CDR3 spans 14 amino acids. The V end was cut by 4 bases, the J end by 1 base, with 11 bases between. Drawing the rest from reference TRBV9 and TRBJ1-1, the complete variable domain is DSGVTQTPKHLITATGQRVTLRCSPRSGDLSVYWYQQSLDQGLQFLIQYYNGEERAKGNILERFSAQQFPDLHSELNLSSLELGDSALYFCASSLDSGNTEAFFGQGTRLTVV.

Only a few counts were recorded for this clone. The chain uses TRBV25-1 and TRBJ2-7, with 11 positions matching TRBD1. Germline CDR1 and CDR2: MGHDK and SYGVNS. The trim removed 6 bases at V and 5 bases at J, leaving 3 bases unmatched. The CDR3 covers 13 residues. This chain's CDR3 is CASSRTGGNEQYF. The CDR3, as DNA: TGTGCCAGCAGCAGGACAGGGGGCAACGAGCAGTACTTC.